The 31 T cell receptor beta chains reported below all come from one sample, sequenced in a study of blood T cell repertoires in COVID-19. Some clones are missing from TCRdb's copy, which holds only in-frame ones; the method was immunoSEQ multiplex PCR. Here the sample spans 150,000 to 170,000 clones, around 84% being singletons. Sequencing was performed on peripheral blood. These receptors came from a woman in her sixties with COVID-19, enrolled during active disease.

This clone was found once. The rearrangement uses TRBV3-1 (or the pseudogene TRBV3-2) and TRBJ1-2; D gene unclear. Germline lookup yields CDR1 LGHDT and CDR2 YNNKEL (reference sequence). The CDR3 is 15 amino acids. The V end lost 1 base, the J end lost 5 bases, and 14 bases lay between the germline ends. CDR3 DNA sequence: TGTGCCAGCAGCCAAGGAGGGATGATTCGATATGGCTACACCTTC. This sequence encodes CASSQGGMIRYGYTF.

The J gene is TRBJ2-1, the V gene TRBV19, with 7 bases lining up with TRBD2. There are 15 residues in the CDR3. From germline, CDR1 is LNHDA and CDR2 SQIVND (reference sequence). V shed 1 base, J shed 5 bases, and the junction held 5 bases outside the gene matches. The CDR3: CASSIAGGFHNEQFF. The DNA for the CDR3 is TGTGCCAGTAGTATAGCGGGAGGTTTCCACAATGAGCAGTTCTTC.

This sequence joins TRBV6-2 or TRBV6-3 and TRBJ2-1; D might be TRBD2 (7 bases). Germline loops: CDR1 MNHEY, CDR2 SVGEGT. The CDR3 spans 15 residues. Trimming shortened V by 5 bases and J by 8 bases, and 19 bases separated the two germline ends. The CDR3 DNA sequence: TGTGCCAGCAGTAGGGGGGGCCCTCTTTTTGATGAGCAGTTCTTC. Amino acids: CASSRGGPLFDEQFF.

The chain recombines TRBV19 with TRBJ1-6; 10 bases are a match to TRBD1. The CDR3 runs 16 residues. V was clipped by 6 bases and J by 7 bases; unmatched bases: 9. From germline, CDR1 is LNHDA and CDR2 SQIVND (reference sequence). The DNA of the CDR3 is TGTGCCAGTAGCAAACGATGGGACAGGGGCAATTCACCCCTCCACTTT. This codes for CASSKRWDRGNSPLHF.

The rearrangement links TRBV19 to TRBJ1-2; perhaps TRBD1 as D (5 bases). The CDR3 covers 14 residues. Looked up from germline, CDR1 is LNHDA and CDR2 is SQIVND (reference sequence). V lost 8 bases and J 2 bases, leaving 15 bases between the germline ends. CDR3 DNA sequence: TGTGCCAGTTCGCGGGGGGATCGAAACTATGGCTACACCTTC. It translates to CASSRGDRNYGYTF.

This clone was counted between two and nine times. The genes are TRBV3-1 (or the pseudogene TRBV3-2) and TRBJ2-6; 8 bases align to TRBD2. This CDR3 contains 15 residues. V was pared by 6 bases and J by 4 bases, with 5 bases of the junction left unmatched. Germline V gene data show CDR1 as LGHDT and CDR2 as YNNKEL (reference sequence). The CDR3: CASSLLAVGANVLTF. In DNA form, the CDR3 reads TGTGCCAGCAGTCTACTAGCGGTCGGGGCCAACGTCCTGACTTTC.

CDR3 sequence: CASSFLAGGSTDTQYF. CDR3 coding DNA: TGTGCCAGCAGCTTCCTAGCGGGGGGGAGCACAGATACGCAGTATTTT. The J gene is TRBJ2-3, the V gene TRBV5-8, with TRBD2 matching 12 bases. Germline loops: CDR1 SGHTS, CDR2 YDEGEE. Trimming took 2 bases from V and 0 from J; bases not matched to a gene: 1. CDR3 length equals 16 residues.

The sample holds a few counts of this clone. Other DNA variants within this sample encode the same CDR3. The J gene is TRBJ1-1, the V gene TRBV7-9; D remains unclear. Per the germline V gene, CDR1 is SEHNR and CDR2 is FQNEAQ (reference sequence). V was trimmed by 2 bases and J by 5 bases, leaving 6 bases between them. The CDR3 has 12 residues. CDR3 DNA: TGTGCCAGCAGCTTAACGGGAACTGAAGCTTTCTTT. Residues: CASSLTGTEAFF. Using reference TRBV7-9 and TRBJ1-1 for the parts outside the CDR3, the full variable domain is DTGVSQNPRHKITKRGQNVTFRCDPISEHNRLYWYRQTLGQGPEFLTYFQNEAQLEKSRLLSDRFSAERPKGSFSTLEIQRTEQGDSAMYLCASSLTGTEAFFGQGTRLTVV.

This chain connects TRBV29-1 to TRBJ2-3, with 9 bases identical to TRBD1. This CDR3 comprises 14 residues. After removal of 8 bases from V and 2 bases from J, the junction contained 8 bases not matched to a gene. Germline values: CDR1 SQVTM, CDR2 ANQGSEA. The CDR3 coding sequence is TGCAGCTCATCAGGGACAGGGATCACAGATACGCAGTATTTT. Its protein is CSSSGTGITDTQYF.

The rearrangement links TRBV2 to TRBJ2-1; TRBD2 agrees at 8 bases. The trim removed 7 bases at V and 4 bases at J, leaving 3 bases unmatched. CDR1 and CDR2 (germline): SNHLY, FYNNEI. The CDR3 extends over 13 amino acids. This CDR3 is CASIQREYNEQFF. CDR3 in DNA: TGTGCCAGCATCCAGCGGGAGTACAATGAGCAGTTCTTC.

The rearrangement joins TRBV5-1 to TRBJ2-3; TRBD2 matches at 13 bases. CDR1 is SGHRS, CDR2 YFSETQ, per germline. CDR3 size: 18 residues. Trimming took 4 bases from V and 6 from J; bases not matched to a gene: 14. For the CDR3, the DNA is TGCGCCAGCAGCCCTCCGATCACTAGCGGGAGGGCCGGGGATACGCAGTATTTT. Translated, it gives CASSPPITSGRAGDTQYF.

The V call is TRBV24-1, the J call TRBJ2-1; D may be TRBD2 (6 bases). The V gene's germline CDR1 is KGHDR and CDR2 SFDVKD. Trimming took off 4 bases at V and 7 bases at J, with 13 bases between the two ends. The CDR3 has 14 residues. CDR3 bases: TGTGCCACCAGTGAGGGGGACTCTGGGAATGAGCAGTTCTTC. It yields the protein CATSEGDSGNEQFF.

The chain's CDR3 is CASSEYRAGGRSGYTF. The DNA of the CDR3 is TGTGCCAGCAGTGAATATAGGGCAGGGGGAAGATCCGGCTACACCTTC. The V gene is TRBV25-1, the J gene TRBJ1-2, with 7 bases aligning to TRBD1. V lost 0 bases and J lost 8; bases outside the gene matches: 12. CDR1 is MGHDK and CDR2 is SYGVNS in the germline V gene. The CDR3 is 16 amino acids.

The chain employs TRBV9 and TRBJ1-2; D is perhaps TRBD1 (5 bases). Germline assignment: CDR1 SGDLS and CDR2 YYNGEE. The CDR3 is 16 amino acids. Trimming removed 4 bases at V and 2 bases at J, with 18 bases between. Here the CDR3 reads CASSPHRTPLNYGYTF. The CDR3, as DNA: TGTGCCAGCAGCCCACACAGGACACCGCTGAACTATGGCTACACCTTC.

V gene TRBV3-1 (or the pseudogene TRBV3-2) combines with J gene TRBJ2-1, with TRBD1 identical over 8 bases. V gave up 4 bases and J gave up 9 bases; unmatched junction bases: 5. This CDR3 comprises 13 residues. Germline CDR1 reads LGHDT; CDR2 reads YNNKEL (reference sequence). The CDR3 sequence is CASSPGQASEQFF. Here the CDR3 DNA reads TGTGCCAGCAGCCCGGGACAGGCGAGTGAGCAGTTCTTC.

The V and J genes are TRBV7-2 and TRBJ2-7; TRBD1 agrees at 8 bases. V dropped 1 base and J dropped 4; count of bases not matched to a gene: 6. The V gene's germline CDR1 is SGHTA and CDR2 FQGNSA. CDR3 length: 15 amino acids. CDR3 nucleotides: TGTGCCAGCAGCTTAGAGGACAGGGATCCTTACGAGCAGTACTTC. Amino acids: CASSLEDRDPYEQYF.

The chain joins TRBV7-2 to TRBJ2-7; D possibly corresponds to TRBD2 (5 bases). Per germline, CDR1 SGHTA and CDR2 FQGNSA. Deletions cut 7 bases from V and 3 bases from J, with 13 bases between. The CDR3 has 13 residues. The DNA for the CDR3 is TGTGCCAGCACGTCCCTCGGAGGCTACGAGCAGTACTTC. Translating it yields CASTSLGGYEQYF. The variable domain in full, completed from reference TRBV7-2 and TRBJ2-7, reads GAGVSQSPSNKVTEKGKDVELRCDPISGHTALYWYRQSLGQGLEFLIYFQGNSAPDKSGLPSDRFSAERTGGSVSTLTIQRTQQEDSAVYLCASTSLGGYEQYFGPGTRLTVT.

V usage is TRBV5-1 and J usage is TRBJ2-2; no firm D call. The V end was cut by 0 bases, the J end by 6 bases, with 12 bases between. The CDR3 runs 15 residues. Germline V CDR1 and CDR2: SGHRS, YFSETQ. The CDR3: CASSLDPPPAGELFF. CDR3 bases: TGCGCCAGCAGCTTGGATCCCCCCCCGGCCGGGGAGCTGTTTTTT. Full variable domain (remainder filled in from reference TRBV5-1 and TRBJ2-2): KAGVTQTPRYLIKTRGQQVTLSCSPISGHRSVSWYQQTPGQGLQFLFEYFSETQRNKGNFPGRFSGRQFSNSRSEMNVSTLELGDSALYLCASSLDPPPAGELFFGEGSRLTVL.

The CDR3 region has the DNA TGTGCCAGCAGTTTCTCCGGGACAGGGGGGAGGGAAGCTTTCTTT. Translating it yields CASSFSGTGGREAFF. This rearrangement joins TRBV27 to TRBJ1-1, with TRBD1 matching over 11 bases. In germline, CDR1 is MNHEY, CDR2 SMNVEV (reference sequence). The CDR3 extends over 15 amino acids. With 3 bases clipped from V and 8 bases from J, the junction kept 8 bases outside the gene matches.

The CDR3 DNA is TGTGCCAGCAGCCCGACTCCTTCCTACGAGCAGTACGTC. Encoded protein: CASSPTPSYEQYV. The chain is built from TRBV14 and TRBJ2-7; D gene uncertain. The CDR3 is 13 amino acids. V was pared by 4 bases and J by 1 base, with 8 bases between. Germline CDR1 SGHDN, CDR2 FVKESK.

J is TRBJ2-1 and V is TRBV5-4, with TRBD2 identical over 15 bases. Germline V lookup: CDR1 SGHNT, CDR2 YYREEE (reference sequence). The CDR3 is 17 residues long. V was pared by 5 bases and J by 4 bases, with 7 bases of the junction left unmatched. The CDR3, as DNA: TGTGCCAGCAGGCCCGGGACTAGCGGGAGGATGTACAATGAGCAGTTCTTC. Translated, it gives CASRPGTSGRMYNEQFF.

The CDR3 loop reads CASSYSWGTDNTEAFF. The CDR3 nucleotides read TGTGCCAGCAGTTACTCTTGGGGGACAGATAACACTGAAGCTTTCTTT. This chain links TRBV6-5 with TRBJ1-1; 7 positions match TRBD1. The junction had 6 bases not matched to a gene; V was cut back by 0 bases and J by 2 bases. The CDR3 is made up of 16 amino acids. Per the germline V gene, CDR1 is MNHEY and CDR2 is SVGAGI.

The V gene is TRBV10-3, the J gene TRBJ1-2, with D maybe TRBD1 (5 bases). The ends were cut back, 4 bases at V and 6 bases at J, with 15 bases in the middle. Germline-derived CDR1 and CDR2 are ENHRY and SYGVKD. This CDR3 is built from 14 residues. The CDR3 reads CAISADMALDGYTF. CDR3 coding DNA: TGTGCCATCAGTGCGGACATGGCTCTCGATGGCTACACCTTC.

The gene calls are TRBV9 and TRBJ1-4, with D possibly being TRBD1 (5 bases). Trimming shortened V by 1 base and J by 4 bases, and 11 bases separated the two germline ends. The CDR3 is 15 residues long. The germline CDR1 and CDR2 sequences are SGDLS and YYNGEE. CDR3 nucleotides: TGTGCCAGCAGCGTACACCCAGGACATAATGAAAAACTGTTTTTT. The encoded protein is CASSVHPGHNEKLFF.

V gene TRBV5-8 combines with J gene TRBJ2-7; D not certain. Trimming cost V 4 bases and J 4 bases, with 15 bases left between them. The CDR3 totals 14 residues. Per the germline V gene, CDR1 is SGHTS and CDR2 is YDEGEE. The CDR3 sequence is CASSRGVSVYEQYF. In DNA form, the CDR3 reads TGTGCCAGCAGCCGCGGCGTCTCCGTTTACGAGCAGTACTTC. Using reference TRBV5-8 and TRBJ2-7 for the parts outside the CDR3, the full variable domain is EAGVTQSPTHLIKTRGQQATLRCSPISGHTSVYWYQQALGLGLQFLLWYDEGEERNRGNFPPRFSGRQFPNYSSELNVNALELEDSALYLCASSRGVSVYEQYFGPGTRLTVT.

This chain connects TRBV30 to TRBJ1-1; D is unresolved. Trimming removed 6 bases from V and 7 bases from J, with 15 bases in between. This CDR3 contains 12 residues. The germline V gene has CDR1 GTSNPN and CDR2 SVGIG (reference sequence). The CDR3 is CACRPNSYEAFF. CDR3 sequence (DNA): TGTGCCTGCCGCCCCAACAGCTATGAAGCTTTCTTT.

The gene calls are TRBV27 and TRBJ1-2; possible D gene TRBD1, 6 bases. From germline, CDR1 is MNHEY and CDR2 SMNVEV (reference sequence). The CDR3 runs to 13 residues. Deletions cut 9 bases from V and 2 bases from J, with 13 bases between. The CDR3: CASRTAINYGYTF. DNA for the CDR3: TGTGCCAGTCGGACAGCGATAAACTATGGCTACACCTTC.

This clone appeared a single time. V usage is TRBV9 and J usage is TRBJ1-1, with 10 bases aligning to TRBD1. Germline values: CDR1 SGDLS, CDR2 YYNGEE. The CDR3 totals 12 residues. The V gene end was trimmed by 0 bases and the J gene end by 10 bases; junction bases not matched to a gene: 0. This CDR3 reads CASSVGTGGAFF. CDR3 DNA sequence: TGTGCCAGCAGCGTAGGGACAGGGGGAGCTTTCTTT.

The V call is TRBV7-9, the J call TRBJ2-2; 9 nucleotides match TRBD1. The CDR3 covers 16 residues. Trimming took 3 bases from V and 3 from J; bases not matched to a gene: 5. From germline, CDR1 is SEHNR and CDR2 FQNEAQ (reference sequence). The CDR3 here is CASSFTGTGYTGELFF. The CDR3 region has the DNA TGTGCCAGCAGCTTTACCGGGACAGGGTACACCGGGGAGCTGTTTTTT.

The V call is TRBV19, the J call TRBJ1-1; 10 bases match TRBD1. Germline assignment: CDR1 LNHDA and CDR2 SQIVND (reference sequence). Trimming removed 1 base from V and 5 bases from J; junction bases left unmatched: 1. This CDR3 spans 14 amino acids. The DNA of the CDR3 is TGTGCCAGTAGTATAGGGACAGGGGGTACTGAAGCTTTCTTT. Amino acid sequence: CASSIGTGGTEAFF.

By frequency in the sample, this clone is medium-sized. V usage is TRBV5-1 and J usage is TRBJ1-5; 12 nucleotides match TRBD1. Germline-derived CDR1 and CDR2 are SGHRS and YFSETQ. The ends lost 4 bases at V and 7 bases at J; junction bases unmatched: 12. This CDR3 has 17 residues. The DNA of the CDR3 is TGCGCCAGCAGCCCGGGACAGGGGGCATCGTCAGGGCAGCCCCAGCATTTT. Translation gives CASSPGQGASSGQPQHF.